This is a list of T cell receptor beta chains from one sample in a study of shared clonotypes between healthy human individuals. Sequencing used immunoSEQ multiplex PCR; TCRdb keeps in-frame clones, though not all of them. The data show approximately 2.5 million clones, more than 90% seen once. The specimen sequenced was naive CD4+ T cells sorted from blood. Source of these receptors: a man younger than 35 in good health. The CDR3 runs from the conserved cysteine through the conserved F or W. The D gene is left open where the match is weak. Clone size is stated in some rows and not others, as once, few, many or a class when expanded.

TRBJ1-2 | - | - | 15 | TRBV19 | CASSTGGLWSYGYTF | TGTGCCAGTAGTACTGGGGGCCTTTGGAGCTATGGCTACACCTTC
TRBJ1-4 | TRBD1 | - | 16 | TRBV11-2 | CASSFEGANYREKLFF | TGTGCCAGCAGCTTCGAGGGGGCGAATTATAGGGAAAAACTGTTTTTT
TRBJ2-5 | - | - | 13 | TRBV27 | CASSLPGLETQYF | TGTGCCAGCAGCCTTCCCGGTTTGGAGACCCAGTACTTC
TRBJ2-2 | - | - | 14 | TRBV7-2 | CASSLVGSVGELFF | TGTGCCAGCAGCTTAGTAGGGTCTGTCGGGGAGCTGTTTTTT
TRBJ1-2 | - | - | 12 | TRBV30 | CASQWGVYGYTF | TGTGCCTCTCAATGGGGGGTCTATGGCTACACCTTC
TRBJ2-7 | - | - | 13 | TRBV18 | CASSPKRGREQYF | TGTGCCAGCTCACCGAAGAGGGGGAGGGAGCAGTACTTC
TRBJ2-3 | - | - | 16 | TRBV4-2 | CASSQDWGVAGGTQYF | TGTGCCAGCAGCCAAGATTGGGGGGTGGCGGGTGGTACGCAGTATTTT
TRBJ2-7 | TRBD1 | - | 13 | TRBV29-1 | CSIRQGASYEQYF | TGCAGCATCAGACAGGGGGCCTCCTACGAGCAGTACTTC
TRBJ2-7 | - | once | 16 | TRBV7-2 | CASSLGTGIDSYEQYF | TGTGCCAGCAGCTTGGGCACAGGGATAGATTCCTACGAGCAGTACTTC
TRBJ2-1 | - | - | 15 | TRBV7-9 | CASSSPREMLNEQFF | TGTGCCAGCAGCTCTCCCCGGGAGATGTTGAATGAGCAGTTCTTC
TRBJ1-1 | TRBD1 | - | 14 | TRBV25-1 | CASRNQGVNTEAFF | TGTGCCAGCAGGAATCAGGGGGTGAACACTGAAGCTTTCTTT
TRBJ1-2 | - | - | 13 | TRBV5-4 | CASSLAGNYGYTF | TGTGCCAGCAGCTTGGCTGGAAACTATGGCTACACCTTC
TRBJ2-3 | - | - | 13 | TRBV29-1 | CSVGGQYTDTQYF | TGCAGCGTTGGCGGGCAGTACACAGATACGCAGTATTTT
TRBJ2-1 | TRBD2 | - | 16 | TRBV10-3 | CAISETGTSGSYEQFF | TGTGCCATCAGTGAGACAGGGACTAGCGGGAGTTATGAGCAGTTCTTC
TRBJ1-2 | - | - | 12 | TRBV18 | CASSEEFNGYTF | TGTGCCAGCTCAGAAGAGTTTAATGGCTACACCTTC
TRBJ2-1 | - | - | 15 | TRBV14 | CASSLGLALNNEQFF | TGTGCCAGCAGCCTCGGGCTAGCACTGAACAATGAGCAGTTCTTC
TRBJ2-3 | TRBD2 | - | 17 | TRBV28 | CASSTGLAGGRGDTQYF | TGTGCCAGCAGTACCGGACTAGCGGGGGGCAGGGGAGATACGCAGTATTTT
TRBJ2-7 | TRBD2 | - | 14 | TRBV27 | CASSLRREPLEQYF | TGTGCCAGCAGTTTGCGGCGGGAGCCTCTCGAGCAGTACTTC
TRBJ2-7 | TRBD1 | few | 14 | TRBV7-2 | CASSLDRGAYEQYF | TGTGCCAGCAGCTTGGACAGGGGAGCCTACGAGCAGTACTTC
TRBJ2-5 | - | - | 13 | TRBV6-5 | CASSSPGGETQYF | TGTGCCAGCAGTTCTCCGGGTGGAGAGACCCAGTACTTC
TRBJ1-4 | - | once | 14 | TRBV11-2 | CASSLLGVGEKLFF | TGTGCCAGCAGCTTATTGGGGGTTGGAGAAAAACTGTTTTTT
TRBJ1-1 | TRBD1 | - | 14 | TRBV19 | CASSLGQGITEAFF | TGTGCCAGTAGTCTAGGACAGGGGATCACTGAAGCTTTCTTT
TRBJ2-4 | TRBD2 | - | 18 | TRBV4-2 | CASSQDTLAGVAKNIQYF | TGTGCCAGCAGCCAAGATACACTAGCGGGGGTAGCCAAAAACATTCAGTACTTC
TRBJ1-6 | TRBD1 | - | 15 | TRBV7-2 | CASRQTGVENSPLHF | TGTGCCAGCAGGCAGACAGGGGTGGAAAATTCACCCCTCCACTTT
TRBJ2-7 | - | - | 14 | TRBV6-6 | CASSPPLGLYEQYF | TGTGCCAGCAGCCCACCCTTAGGGCTTTACGAGCAGTACTTC
TRBJ2-7 | TRBD2 | - | 19 | TRBV5-1 | CASSSAGVAGALSSYEQYF | TGCGCCAGCAGCTCGGCTGGGGTAGCGGGGGCCCTCAGCTCCTACGAGCAGTACTTC
TRBJ2-7 | - | - | 15 | TRBV5-1 | CASSLGPGGPDKQYF | TGCGCCAGCAGCTTGGGCCCAGGAGGGCCCGATAAGCAGTACTTC
TRBJ2-3 | - | once | 13 | TRBV5-6 | CASSLVPTDTQYF | TGTGCCAGCAGCTTGGTTCCCACAGATACGCAGTATTTT
TRBJ2-7 | - | - | 14 | TRBV5-8 | CASSLGQAPPEQYF | TGTGCCAGCAGCTTGGGACAGGCGCCCCCGGAGCAGTACTTC
TRBJ2-3 | TRBD2 | - | 18 | TRBV5-1 | CASSLAGTSGGARDTQYF | TGCGCCAGCAGCTTGGCTGGGACTAGCGGGGGGGCAAGAGATACGCAGTATTTT
TRBJ2-3 | - | - | 11 | TRBV7-8 | CASSLGYTQYF | TGTGCCAGCAGCTTAGGGTATACGCAGTATTTT
TRBJ2-2 | - | - | 16 | TRBV18 | CASSPWADSNTGELFF | TGTGCCAGCTCACCTTGGGCTGATTCGAACACCGGGGAGCTGTTTTTT
TRBJ1-1 | - | - | 12 | TRBV6-1 | CASSGPGTEAFF | TGTGCCAGCAGTGGGCCAGGAACTGAAGCTTTCTTT
TRBJ2-7 | - | - | 15 | TRBV5-4 | CASSLAGTGTYEQYF | TGTGCCAGCAGCTTGGCCGGGACGGGGACCTACGAGCAGTACTTC
TRBJ2-7 | - | - | 12 | TRBV6-5 | CASSRGFYEQYF | TGTGCCAGCAGCCGTGGCTTCTACGAGCAGTACTTC
TRBJ2-7 | - | - | 15 | TRBV30 | CAWSAGGLGAYEQYF | TGTGCCTGGAGTGCCGGGGGCCTGGGCGCCTACGAGCAGTACTTC
TRBJ1-1 | - | - | 12 | TRBV5-1 | CASSASDTEAFF | TGCGCCAGCAGCGCCAGTGACACTGAAGCTTTCTTT
TRBJ2-3 | TRBD2 | - | 14 | TRBV11-3 | CASSLAGRADTQYF | TGTGCCAGCAGCTTAGCGGGGAGGGCAGATACGCAGTATTTT
TRBJ1-6 | - | few | 13 | TRBV18 | CASSPGGASPLHF | TGTGCCAGCTCACCGGGGGGGGCTTCACCCCTCCACTTT
TRBJ2-3 | - | - | 14 | TRBV2 | CARQGRRSTDTQYF | TGTGCCCGCCAAGGACGGCGTAGCACAGATACGCAGTATTTT
TRBJ2-7 | TRBD1 | - | 16 | TRBV5-1 | CASSLTSGQGDTPQYF | TGCGCCAGCAGCTTGACATCGGGACAGGGGGATACGCCGCAGTACTTC
TRBJ1-4 | - | - | 16 | TRBV5-1 | CASSLAGGATNEKLFF | TGCGCCAGCAGCTTGGCCGGGGGAGCAACTAATGAAAAACTGTTTTTT
TRBJ2-5 | - | - | 15 | TRBV4-3 | CASSQEGGSQETQYF | TGCGCCAGCAGCCAGGAGGGGGGATCCCAAGAGACCCAGTACTTC
TRBJ1-2 | - | - | 14 | TRBV4-1 | CASSQGAVNYGYTF | TGCGCCAGCAGCCAAGGCGCGGTTAACTATGGCTACACCTTC
TRBJ2-7 | - | - | 15 | TRBV11-2 | CASSLRQGYGYEQYF | TGTGCCAGCAGTTTGCGTCAGGGGTATGGCTACGAGCAGTACTTC
TRBJ2-2 | - | - | 12 | TRBV6-1 | CASSDGTGELFF | TGTGCCAGCAGTGATGGTACCGGGGAGCTGTTTTTT
TRBJ2-1 | - | - | 18 | TRBV7-9 | CASSRRPGATSSYNEQFF | TGTGCCAGCAGCCGCCGCCCGGGGGCGACCAGCTCCTACAATGAGCAGTTCTTC
TRBJ1-6 | - | - | 12 | TRBV19 | CASSTVNSPLHF | TGTGCCAGTAGTACGGTCAATTCACCCCTCCACTTT
TRBJ1-1 | - | - | 15 | TRBV28 | CASSLRRNMNTEAFF | TGTGCCAGCAGTTTACGGCGAAACATGAACACTGAAGCTTTCTTT
TRBJ1-6 | - | once | 13 | TRBV19 | CASRGRESSPLHF | TGTGCCAGTAGGGGCAGGGAGAGCTCACCCCTCCACTTT
TRBJ2-7 | - | - | 12 | TRBV6-5 | CASTRGSYEQYF | TGTGCCAGCACACGAGGGTCTTACGAGCAGTACTTC
TRBJ1-5 | TRBD1 | - | 15 | TRBV18 | CASSRQGASNQPQHF | TGTGCCAGCTCACGACAGGGGGCAAGCAATCAGCCCCAGCATTTT
TRBJ1-4 | TRBD1 | - | 18 | TRBV4-3 | CASSQEQGSNPTNEKLFF | TGCGCCAGCAGCCAGGAACAGGGGAGCAATCCAACTAATGAAAAACTGTTTTTT